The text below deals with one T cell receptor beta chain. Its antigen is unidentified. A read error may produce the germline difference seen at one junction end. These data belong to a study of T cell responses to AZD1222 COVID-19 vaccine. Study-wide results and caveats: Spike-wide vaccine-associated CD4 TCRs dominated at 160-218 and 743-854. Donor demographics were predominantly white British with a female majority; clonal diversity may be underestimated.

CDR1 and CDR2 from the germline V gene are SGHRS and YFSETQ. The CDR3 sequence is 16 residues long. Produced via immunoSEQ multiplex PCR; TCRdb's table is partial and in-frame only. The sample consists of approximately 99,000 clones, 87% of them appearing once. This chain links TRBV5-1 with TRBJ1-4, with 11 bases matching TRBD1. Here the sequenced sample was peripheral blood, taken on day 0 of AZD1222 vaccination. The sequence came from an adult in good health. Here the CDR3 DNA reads TGTGCCAGCAGCTTGACCGGACAGGGGGCAAATGAAAAACTGTTTTTT. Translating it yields CASSLTGQGANEKLFF.